The rows below give T cell receptor beta chains drawn from one sample of a study of blood T cell repertoires in COVID-19. Some clones are missing from TCRdb's copy, which holds only in-frame ones; the method was immunoSEQ multiplex PCR. Of some 130,000 clones listed, 86% are singletons. Material: peripheral blood. The receptor set was obtained from a woman aged 50 to 60 who had recovered from COVID-19. Both conserved end residues are part of each CDR3. Each record gives: CDR3 protein, CDR3 DNA, V gene, D gene, J gene, clone size. D genes are given only for firm matches. Clone size is stated in some rows and not others, as once, few, many or a class when expanded.

CDR3: CASSPATREVTSGDNEQFF
DNA: TGTGCCAGCTCACCCGCGACCCGTGAGGTGACTAGCGGGGACAATGAGCAGTTCTTC
V: TRBV18
D: TRBD2
J: TRBJ2-1
size: .

CDR3: CASSQGSTWAGAYEQYF
DNA: TGTGCCAGCAGCCAAGGCTCAACCTGGGCAGGGGCCTACGAGCAGTACTTC
V: TRBV3-1/TRBV3-2
D: .
J: TRBJ2-7
size: .

CDR3: CASSYSRHRDEQYF
DNA: TGTGCCAGCAGTTACTCACGCCACCGGGACGAGCAGTACTTC
V: TRBV6-5
D: .
J: TRBJ2-7
size: .

CDR3: CATSRVDRRISGANVLTF
DNA: TGTGCCACCAGCAGAGTTGACAGAAGGATCTCTGGGGCCAACGTCCTGACTTTC
V: TRBV15
D: .
J: TRBJ2-6
size: .

CDR3: CAISGLAGEYEQYF
DNA: TGTGCCATCAGTGGACTAGCGGGAGAGTACGAGCAGTACTTC
V: TRBV10-3
D: TRBD2
J: TRBJ2-7
size: once

CDR3: CASSPTGGEDYGYTF
DNA: TGCGCCAGCAGCCCCACAGGGGGCGAAGACTATGGCTACACCTTC
V: TRBV4-1
D: TRBD1
J: TRBJ1-2
size: .

CDR3: CASSFRDSLPDTQYF
DNA: TGTGCCAGCAGCTTTCGGGACTCCCTCCCGGATACGCAGTATTTT
V: TRBV9
D: .
J: TRBJ2-3
size: .

CDR3: CATSAGGVGETQYF
DNA: TGTGCCACCAGTGCTGGGGGGGTCGGAGAGACCCAGTACTTC
V: TRBV24-1
D: TRBD2
J: TRBJ2-5
size: .

CDR3: CASSLVQNGLAGDEQYF
DNA: TGTGCCAGCAGCTTAGTTCAAAATGGACTAGCGGGAGACGAGCAGTACTTC
V: TRBV7-9
D: TRBD2
J: TRBJ2-7
size: once

CDR3: CASRKGWTEAFF
DNA: TGTGCCAGCAGAAAGGGGTGGACTGAAGCTTTCTTT
V: TRBV6-5
D: .
J: TRBJ1-1
size: .

CDR3: CASSDPNARSTDTQYF
DNA: TGTGCCAGCAGCGACCCTAACGCCAGGTCCACAGATACGCAGTATTTT
V: TRBV6-2/TRBV6-3
D: .
J: TRBJ2-3
size: .

CDR3: CASSPPSVDTEAFF
DNA: TGTGCCAGCTCACCACCCTCGGTCGACACTGAAGCTTTCTTT
V: TRBV18
D: .
J: TRBJ1-1
size: .

CDR3: CASSPSPGEDTEAFF
DNA: TGTGCCAGCTCACCATCTCCGGGAGAGGACACTGAAGCTTTCTTT
V: TRBV18
D: .
J: TRBJ1-1
size: .

CDR3: CASSLSFGAGEAFF
DNA: TGCGCCAGCAGCTTGAGTTTTGGGGCTGGTGAAGCTTTCTTT
V: TRBV5-1
D: .
J: TRBJ1-1
size: .

CDR3: CASSVGQGTNEKLFF
DNA: TGCGCCAGCAGCGTGGGACAGGGGACTAATGAAAAACTGTTTTTT
V: TRBV5-1
D: TRBD1
J: TRBJ1-4
size: .

CDR3: CASSYGGSNYEQYF
DNA: TGTGCCAGCAGTTACGGCGGGAGTAACTACGAGCAGTACTTC
V: TRBV6-5
D: TRBD2
J: TRBJ2-7
size: .

CDR3: CASIRLAGGELFF
DNA: TGTGCCAGCATCCGACTAGCCGGCGGGGAGCTGTTTTTT
V: TRBV2
D: TRBD2
J: TRBJ2-2
size: .

CDR3: CASSQDGRATATNEKLFF
DNA: TGCGCCAGCAGCCAAGATGGGAGGGCTACTGCAACTAATGAAAAACTGTTTTTT
V: TRBV4-1
D: .
J: TRBJ1-4
size: few

CDR3: CASRADSNQPQHF
DNA: TGCGCCAGCAGGGCGGATAGCAATCAGCCCCAGCATTTT
V: TRBV5-1
D: .
J: TRBJ1-5
size: few

CDR3: CASSIGAISGNTIYF
DNA: TGTGCCAGTAGTATAGGTGCGATCTCTGGAAACACCATATATTTT
V: TRBV19
D: .
J: TRBJ1-3
size: .

CDR3: CASSPKGSGRRFQETQYF
DNA: TGTGCCAGCAGCCCAAAGGGCAGCGGGAGGAGGTTCCAAGAGACCCAGTACTTC
V: TRBV7-2
D: TRBD2
J: TRBJ2-5
size: .

CDR3: CASSFRAEQYF
DNA: TGTGCCAGCAGCTTTAGAGCCGAGCAGTACTTC
V: TRBV7-2
D: .
J: TRBJ2-7
size: .

CDR3: CASAEKPGNGYEQYF
DNA: TGTGCCAGCGCAGAAAAACCAGGGAACGGCTACGAGCAGTACTTC
V: TRBV3-1/TRBV3-2
D: .
J: TRBJ2-7
size: .

CDR3: CASSSLDSYEQYF
DNA: TGTGCCAGCAGCTCCTTGGACAGCTACGAGCAGTACTTC
V: TRBV7-2
D: .
J: TRBJ2-7
size: .

CDR3: CASSPWARGTTNEKLFF
DNA: TGTGCCAGCTCACCATGGGCCAGGGGGACAACTAATGAAAAACTGTTTTTT
V: TRBV18
D: TRBD1
J: TRBJ1-4
size: few

CDR3: CASRADRVQPQHF
DNA: TGTGCCAGCAGAGCTGACAGGGTCCAGCCCCAGCATTTT
V: TRBV6-5
D: TRBD1
J: TRBJ1-5
size: .

CDR3: CASSARRQGEDTQYF
DNA: TGTGCCAGCAGCGCGCGCAGACAGGGAGAAGATACGCAGTATTTT
V: TRBV7-9
D: TRBD1
J: TRBJ2-3
size: .

CDR3: CASSSLGGTYNEQFF
DNA: TGTGCCAGCAGCTCCCTCGGGGGAACCTACAATGAGCAGTTCTTC
V: TRBV11-2
D: .
J: TRBJ2-1
size: .

CDR3: CASRPGQGMNTEAFF
DNA: TGTGCCAGCAGACCGGGACAGGGGATGAACACTGAAGCTTTCTTT
V: TRBV6-4
D: TRBD1
J: TRBJ1-1
size: .

CDR3: CASSTPNRGVYEQYF
DNA: TGTGCCAGCAGTACCCCAAACAGGGGGGTTTACGAGCAGTACTTC
V: TRBV6-2/TRBV6-3
D: TRBD1
J: TRBJ2-7
size: .

CDR3: CASSLEPRQPQHF
DNA: TGTGCCAGCAGCTTGGAGCCGCGACAGCCCCAGCATTTT
V: TRBV5-5
D: .
J: TRBJ1-5
size: .

CDR3: CASSGGGALDTQYF
DNA: TGTGCCAGCAGCGGAGGTGGAGCCCTGGATACGCAGTATTTT
V: TRBV9
D: .
J: TRBJ2-3
size: .

CDR3: CASSSADLQGNTEAFF
DNA: TGTGCCAGCAGTTCCGCAGACCTCCAGGGTAACACTGAAGCTTTCTTT
V: TRBV27
D: .
J: TRBJ1-1
size: once

CDR3: CASSRLQETQYF
DNA: TGTGCCAGCTCACGACTTCAAGAGACCCAGTACTTC
V: TRBV18
D: .
J: TRBJ2-5
size: few

CDR3: CASIRDRSYGYTF
DNA: TGTGCCAGCATCCGGGACAGAAGCTATGGCTACACCTTC
V: TRBV7-9
D: TRBD1
J: TRBJ1-2
size: .

CDR3: CASSLGTSNLEQYF
DNA: TGTGCCAGCAGCTTAGGGACTAGCAATCTCGAGCAGTACTTC
V: TRBV7-2
D: TRBD2
J: TRBJ2-7
size: .

CDR3: CASSSGLGQSPLHF
DNA: TGTGCCAGCAGCTCCGGACTTGGGCAATCACCCCTCCACTTT
V: TRBV11-2
D: .
J: TRBJ1-6
size: .

CDR3: CASRSRTSGRVYEQYF
DNA: TGTGCCAGTCGGTCCCGGACTAGCGGGAGGGTATACGAGCAGTACTTC
V: TRBV19
D: TRBD2
J: TRBJ2-7
size: .

CDR3: CASSQDEGATYYGYTF
DNA: TGTGCCAGCAGCCAAGATGAGGGGGCCACATACTATGGCTACACCTTC
V: TRBV4-2
D: TRBD1
J: TRBJ1-2
size: .

CDR3: CASSRGGANTEAFF
DNA: TGTGCCAGCAGCCGGGGGGGCGCGAACACTGAAGCTTTTTTT
V: TRBV25-1
D: .
J: TRBJ1-1
size: .

CDR3: CATIGTGDGYTF
DNA: TGTGCCACCATTGGGACAGGGGACGGCTACACCTTC
V: TRBV19
D: TRBD1
J: TRBJ1-2
size: .

CDR3: CASSSNRLREAFF
DNA: TGTGCCAGCAGCTCAAACAGGCTACGGGAAGCTTTCTTT
V: TRBV2
D: .
J: TRBJ1-1
size: .

CDR3: CASSVGGGSSYNEQFF
DNA: TGTGCCAGCAGCGTAGGTGGCGGGAGCTCCTACAATGAGCAGTTCTTC
V: TRBV9
D: TRBD2
J: TRBJ2-1
size: .

CDR3: CASSVDPLVTGELFF
DNA: TGTGCCAGCAGCGTAGATCCTCTAGTTACCGGGGAGCTGTTTTTT
V: TRBV9
D: .
J: TRBJ2-2
size: .

CDR3: CASSLTGASGNTIYF
DNA: TGTGCCAGCAGCTTGACAGGAGCCTCTGGAAACACCATATATTTT
V: TRBV5-4
D: .
J: TRBJ1-3
size: many

CDR3: CASRTSGTDTQYF
DNA: TGTGCCAGCCGGACTAGCGGCACAGATACGCAGTATTTT
V: TRBV3-1/TRBV3-2
D: TRBD2
J: TRBJ2-3
size: .

CDR3: CASSHWTRSNTGELFF
DNA: TGTGCCAGCAGCCATTGGACACGTTCGAACACCGGGGAGCTGTTTTTT
V: TRBV5-4
D: .
J: TRBJ2-2
size: .

CDR3: CASSYSFDRGAYNEQFF
DNA: TGTGCCAGCAGTTACTCATTCGACAGGGGAGCCTACAATGAGCAGTTCTTC
V: TRBV6-2/TRBV6-3
D: TRBD1
J: TRBJ2-1
size: .

CDR3: CASRDDRNSGNTIYF
DNA: TGTGCCAGCAGAGATGACAGAAACTCTGGAAACACCATATATTTT
V: TRBV25-1
D: .
J: TRBJ1-3
size: .